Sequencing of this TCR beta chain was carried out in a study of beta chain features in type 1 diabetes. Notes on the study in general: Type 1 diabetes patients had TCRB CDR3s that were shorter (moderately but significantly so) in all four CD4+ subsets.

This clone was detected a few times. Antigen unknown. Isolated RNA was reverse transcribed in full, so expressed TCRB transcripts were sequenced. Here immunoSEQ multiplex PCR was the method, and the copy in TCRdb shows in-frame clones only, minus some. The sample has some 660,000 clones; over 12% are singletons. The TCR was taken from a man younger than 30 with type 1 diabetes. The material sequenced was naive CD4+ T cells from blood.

CDR3 nucleotide sequence: TGTGCCAGCAGCCCGACTCCCACAGGGGGCGGCTACGAGCAGTACTTC. Translated, it gives CASSPTPTGGGYEQYF. This sequence joins TRBV5-4 and TRBJ2-7, with TRBD1 identical over 9 bases. Germline CDR1 reads SGHNT; CDR2 reads YYREEE (reference sequence). The CDR3 has 16 amino acids. V was pared by 4 bases and J by 3 bases, with 11 bases of the junction left unmatched.